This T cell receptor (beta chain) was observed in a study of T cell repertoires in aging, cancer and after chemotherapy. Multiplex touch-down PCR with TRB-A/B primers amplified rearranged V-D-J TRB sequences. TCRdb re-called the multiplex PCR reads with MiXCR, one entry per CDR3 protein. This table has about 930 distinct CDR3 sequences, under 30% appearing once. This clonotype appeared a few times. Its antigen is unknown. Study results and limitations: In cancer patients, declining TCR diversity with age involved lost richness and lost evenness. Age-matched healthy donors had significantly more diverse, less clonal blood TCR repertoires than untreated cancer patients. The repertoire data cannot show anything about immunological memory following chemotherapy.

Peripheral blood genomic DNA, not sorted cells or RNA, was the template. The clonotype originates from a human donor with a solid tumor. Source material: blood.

The CDR3 DNA sequence: TGTGCCACCGCGGCCGGGCTAAATGAAAAACTGTTTTTT. Encoded protein: CATAAGLNEKLFF. This chain uses TRBV10-3 with TRBJ1-4, with D hard to call. Germline CDR1 and CDR2: ENHRY and SYGVKD. Trimming removed 10 bases from V and 5 bases from J, with 14 bases in between. The CDR3 has 13 amino acids.